Presented here are 9 T cell receptor beta chains from one specimen sequenced in a study of long-term antiretroviral therapy in people with HIV. This was the immunoSEQ v3.0 assay at survey level. The method was immunoSEQ multiplex PCR; TCRdb's version includes in-frame clones alone and lacks a portion of them. The table records 20,000 to 25,000 clones, around 85% of them present only once. Source: unsorted PBMCs, taken 1.5 years after starting antiretroviral therapy. The origin of the receptors is a man aged 25 to 45 with HIV.

In its sample, this clone was seen once. V usage is TRBV20-1 and J usage is TRBJ1-1; D ambiguous. V lost 5 bases and J lost 0, with 4 bases in between. The length of the CDR3 is 11 residues. Germline CDR1 is DFQATT and CDR2 is SNEGSKA (reference sequence). The CDR3 sequence: CSALLNTEAFF. The CDR3 DNA sequence: TGCAGTGCTCTCTTGAACACTGAAGCTTTCTTT.

The chain joins TRBV6-5 to TRBJ1-1, with a possible D match to TRBD1 (5 bases). There are 12 residues in the CDR3. With 2 bases removed from V and 12 bases from J, the gap between germline ends came to 13 bases. In germline, CDR1 is MNHEY, CDR2 SVGAGI. The CDR3 loop reads CASSYTSGTSFF. CDR3 coding DNA: TGTGCCAGCAGTTACACGTCAGGGACGTCTTTCTTT.

CDR3 residues: CASSPTGQRGTEAFF. In nucleotides, the CDR3 is TGTGCCAGCAGCCCTACGGGACAGCGAGGGACTGAAGCTTTCTTT. V is TRBV14 and J is TRBJ1-1, with TRBD1 matching over 7 bases. V dropped 4 bases and J dropped 5; count of bases not matched to a gene: 10. Germline CDR1 reads SGHDN; CDR2 reads FVKESK. The CDR3 is 15 amino acids.

This chain connects TRBV30 to TRBJ1-2, with D tentatively TRBD1 (6 bases). V lost 5 bases to trimming and J lost 0 bases, with 10 bases between them. CDR3 length: 13 residues. The germline CDR1 and CDR2 sequences are GTSNPN and SVGIG (reference sequence). CDR3 region: CAWDGQPNYGYTF. In DNA, the CDR3 is TGTGCCTGGGATGGACAGCCTAACTATGGCTACACCTTC. Filled out from reference TRBV30 and TRBJ1-2, the complete variable domain reads SQTIHQWPATLVQPVGSPLSLECTVEGTSNPNLYWYRQAAGRGLQLLFYSVGIGQISSEVPQNLSASRPQDRQFILSSKKLLLSDSGFYLCAWDGQPNYGYTFGSGTRLTVV.

The chain recombines TRBV7-2 with TRBJ2-3, with no clear D. Trimming removed 5 bases at V and 4 bases at J, with 4 bases between. This CDR3 has 11 residues. Germline CDR1 SGHTA, CDR2 FQGNSA. DNA for the CDR3: TGTGCCAGCAGCGCCCCAGATACGCAGTATTTT. It encodes CASSAPDTQYF. The full variable domain, with the rest looked up from reference TRBV7-2 and TRBJ2-3, is GAGVSQSPSNKVTEKGKDVELRCDPISGHTALYWYRQSLGQGLEFLIYFQGNSAPDKSGLPSDRFSAERTGGSVSTLTIQRTQQEDSAVYLCASSAPDTQYFGPGTRLTVL.

The chain combines TRBV7-2 with TRBJ2-7, with D perhaps matching TRBD2 (5 bases). This CDR3 has 15 residues. The germline gives CDR1 SGHTA, CDR2 FQGNSA. Trimming shortened V by 4 bases and J by 2 bases, and 15 bases separated the two germline ends. The CDR3 DNA reads TGTGCCAGCAGCTATTACGCGGGCGGAGCCTACGAGCAGTACTTC. The encoded protein is CASSYYAGGAYEQYF. Drawing the rest from reference TRBV7-2 and TRBJ2-7, the complete variable domain is GAGVSQSPSNKVTEKGKDVELRCDPISGHTALYWYRQSLGQGLEFLIYFQGNSAPDKSGLPSDRFSAERTGGSVSTLTIQRTQQEDSAVYLCASSYYAGGAYEQYFGPGTRLTVT.

The chain carries TRBV30 and TRBJ2-4; no clear D. The CDR3 extends over 13 amino acids. V lost 2 bases and J 1 base, leaving 6 bases between the germline ends. Germline CDR1 and CDR2: GTSNPN and SVGIG (reference sequence). The CDR3 reads CAWSLGAKNIQYF. CDR3 coding DNA: TGTGCCTGGAGTCTAGGGGCCAAAAACATTCAGTACTTC.

The rearrangement joins TRBV6-1 to TRBJ2-3, with D possibly TRBD1 on 6 matching bases. V was shortened by 9 bases and J by 4 bases, with 11 bases between the two germline ends. The CDR3 runs to 12 residues. Germline assignment: CDR1 MNHNS and CDR2 SASEGT. DNA of the CDR3: TGTGCCAGTAACCACAGGGCAGATACGCAGTATTTT. The encoded protein is CASNHRADTQYF.

The rearrangement links TRBV19 to TRBJ1-2; D is possibly TRBD1 (5 bases). The CDR3 length is 16 residues. V was trimmed by 9 bases and J by 4 bases, leaving 24 bases between them. Germline V gene lookup returns CDR1 LNHDA and CDR2 SQIVND (reference sequence). The CDR3 DNA reads as TGTGCCAGCGTTAGACAGCACCCTCCGGACATCTATGGCTACACCTTC. Its translation is CASVRQHPPDIYGYTF. Full variable domain (remainder filled in from reference TRBV19 and TRBJ1-2): DGGITQSPKYLFRKEGQNVTLSCEQNLNHDAMYWYRQDPGQGLRLIYYSQIVNDFQKGDIAEGYSVSREKKESFPLTVTSAQKNPTAFYLCASVRQHPPDIYGYTFGSGTRLTVV.